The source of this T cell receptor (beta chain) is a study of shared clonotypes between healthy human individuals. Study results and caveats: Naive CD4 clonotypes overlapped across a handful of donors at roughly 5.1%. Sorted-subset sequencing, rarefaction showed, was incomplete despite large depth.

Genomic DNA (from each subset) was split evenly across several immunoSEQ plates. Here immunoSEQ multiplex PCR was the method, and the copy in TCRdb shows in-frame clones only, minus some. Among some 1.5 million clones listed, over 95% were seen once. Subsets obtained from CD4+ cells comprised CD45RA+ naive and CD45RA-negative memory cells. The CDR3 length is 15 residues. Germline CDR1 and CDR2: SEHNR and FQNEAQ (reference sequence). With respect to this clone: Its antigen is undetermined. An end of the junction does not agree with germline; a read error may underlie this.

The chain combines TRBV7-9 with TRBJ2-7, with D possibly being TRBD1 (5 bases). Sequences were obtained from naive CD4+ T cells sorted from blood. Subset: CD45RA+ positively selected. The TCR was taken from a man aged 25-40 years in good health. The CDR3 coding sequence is TGTGCCAGCAGCTTAGGACAGATTGCTCGCTACAAGCAGTACTTC. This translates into CASSLGQIARYKQYF.